This T cell receptor beta chain originates from a study of T cells in localized non-small cell lung cancer. This clone came up a few times. What it binds is not known. Study results and caveats: Longer overall survival was linked to higher blood T cell density. Among the top 100 tumor clones, a median about 52 appeared in adjacent lung.

Using immunoSEQ multiplex PCR, the repertoire was profiled, and TCRdb retains in-frame clones only, with some absent. Here the sample spans 35,000 or so clones, around 85% being singletons. CDR3 size: 16 residues. V lost 3 bases, J lost 0 bases, and 12 bases lay in between. Germline V lookup: CDR1 SEHNR, CDR2 FQNEAQ (reference sequence). The TCR sequence derives from a woman aged 40-69 years with stage I lung adenocarcinoma. The specimen was peripheral blood, collected before any cancer treatment. V and J are TRBV7-9 and TRBJ2-1; a possible D gene is TRBD2 (6 bases). The chain's CDR3 is CASSFPPSVSYNEQFF. For the CDR3, the DNA is TGTGCCAGCAGCTTCCCGCCTAGCGTCTCCTACAATGAGCAGTTCTTC. The entire variable domain, with the rest obtained from reference TRBV7-9 and TRBJ2-1, is as follows: DTGVSQNPRHKITKRGQNVTFRCDPISEHNRLYWYRQTLGQGPEFLTYFQNEAQLEKSRLLSDRFSAERPKGSFSTLEIQRTEQGDSAMYLCASSFPPSVSYNEQFFGPGTRLTVL.